The text below deals with one T cell receptor (beta chain). This clonotype was counted many times. The antigen it binds to is not known. No quality values exist for individual bases; no much larger clone is one base distant. Library creation used multiplex PCR. Instrument used: Illumina HiSeq 4000. CDR3 regions were amplified by Arm-PCR with iRepertoire HTBI primers to construct TCR beta libraries. Gel purification was performed on PCR products prior to sequencing. On the authors' methods: Across samples, roughly 60 TRBV and around 15 TRBJ segments were identified and used for gene usage analysis of CDR3 amino acid clonotypes. Filtered high-quality paired reads were merged into contigs using COPE and FqMerger. BLAST was used to align contigs to the IMGT TRBV, TRBD and TRBJ reference genes, and CDR3 was defined following IMGT. Any clonotype with a frequency above 0.1% was counted as a highly expanded clone. Shannon entropy served as the measure of repertoire diversity, while the Gini coefficient captured V-J evenness. A clonotype was considered public if more than one individual shared it. TCRdb trimmed the raw reads at Q25, called clones with MiXCR and kept productive beta chains. CDR3 protein duplicates are merged, each entry listing the most common genes and DNA. V and J calls and clone size were set by TCRdb, not the authors. The sample has approximately 350,000 distinct CDR3 sequences on record, 10% to 15% of them singletons. The top ten hold over 15% of the sample.

What this sample's time point label stands for: newly diagnosed GD, antithyroid drugs for less than 3 months. For both TCR sequencing and RNA sequencing, RNA was extracted from PBMCs in TRIzol. Graves' disease was diagnosed according to American Thyroid Association guidelines. Patients for the study were recruited at an endocrinology department in Xi'an, China. Each patient gave around 9 milliliters of peripheral blood, collected in an EDTA anticoagulant tube. Ficoll Paque Plus density gradient separation was used to isolate PBMCs, and no additional T cell sorting was done. An Agilent 2100 Bioanalyzer and agarose gel were used to check RNA quality, and a NanoDrop 2000 was used to measure RNA concentration. The sample originates from a study of regulatory T cells in long-lasting Graves disease (dated by TCRdb to the early 2020s). Regarding the research as a whole: Patients with newly diagnosed Graves' disease had been on antithyroid drugs for under 3 months. This study used TCR sequencing and RNA sequencing of peripheral blood to compare persistent Graves' disease patients against newly diagnosed Graves' disease patients. The study was conducted in China and was registered as a clinical trial. A total of roughly 35 samples underwent TCR sequencing: approximately 13 from persistent and around 20 from newly diagnosed Graves' disease patients. On the study overall, not on this receptor specifically: Persistent disease showed preferential use of TRBV28, TRBJ1-2 and TRBJ2-5, whereas newly diagnosed disease favored TRBV20-1 and TRBJ2-1. Compared with newly diagnosed patients, patients with persistent Graves' disease had lower TCR Shannon entropy and fewer highly expanded clones, which suggests clonal expansion. Peripheral blood alone was examined, since thyroid tissue, which constituted the primary lesion, could not be accessed. The authors noted that the small sample size was a limitation that may lower accuracy. More public clonotypes were shared among persistent patients (fewer than 3,000) than among newly diagnosed patients (966). Only the TCR beta chain was sequenced and analyzed.

Trimming accounts for 5 bases at V and 2 bases at J, while the number of junction bases matched to no gene is 9. CDR1 and CDR2, looked up from the germline V gene, are SGDLS and YYNGEE. The CDR3 contains 16 residues, cysteine and phenylalanine counted. Only the CDR3 portion is preserved as DNA: 48 bases, with reading frame beginning at the first base. These data were also reused for a study on T cells in Graves' hyperthyroidism and ophthalmopathy. The second study's paper adds: Graves' hyperthyroidism was defined as stable when no progression to ophthalmopathy occurred over 18 months of follow-up. The hyperthyroidism patients were between 18 and 65 years old and newly diagnosed, with a disease duration of less than 2 months. Patients with uncontrolled infections, other autoimmune diseases, pregnancy or lactation were excluded. Diagnoses relied on clinical symptoms, serum thyroxine and TRAb, thyroid ultrasound and orbital computed tomography. The first round of RT-PCR for the TCR CDR3 was performed with the HTBI primer set and the Qiagen OneStep RT-PCR kit. Most expanded thyroid clonotypes (frequency above 0.001) were also detected in blood, a finding suggesting that blood repertoires may reflect thyroid immune responses. Ophthalmopathy was separated from stable hyperthyroidism by a 13 V-J signature model, with roughly 88% sensitivity and approximately 81% specificity obtained in cross-validation and 80%/75% obtained in testing. In validation, the model predicted progression to ophthalmopathy with over 60% sensitivity and approximately 74% specificity, a median of 6.5 months before onset. TCR V-J signatures able to tell the groups apart were searched for in a discovery cohort of some 100 patients, of whom more than 40 had Graves' ophthalmopathy and 57 had stable Graves' hyperthyroidism. An independent validation cohort of 18 to 20 hyperthyroidism patients and 17 patients who later progressed to ophthalmopathy tested prospective prediction of ophthalmopathy. The 100 or so discovery patients were divided at random into training and test sets in a 7:3 ratio. In addition, the study compared T-cell repertoires in thyroid tissue and in blood from 6 or 7 Graves' hyperthyroidism patients. After sampling, hyperthyroidism patients received methimazole starting at 30 mg daily, and ophthalmopathy patients received high-dose intravenous methylprednisolone. A second multiplex PCR round built the libraries, followed by size selection and purification. Paired-end sequencing of the libraries was performed with 100 bp reads on an Illumina HiSeq2000. SOAPnuke was used to process the raw data, removing reads that contained adapters or uncalled bases, had a mean Phred below 15, or lacked an exact match to the constant primer or identifier. COPE v1.2.5 was used to merge the high-quality paired reads, and each unique nucleotide sequence was defined as a clonotype. MiTCR v1.1 was used to align the clonotypes against IMGT TRBV, TRBD and TRBJ reference segments. The analysis was restricted to V-J combinations with a frequency above 0.0001, which together covered 99.2% of the repertoires. The TCS score was defined as F50 (clonal expansion) divided by E x V (chaos), with BLOSUM62-based TCRdist calculated between CDR3 peptides within each V-J. Welch's t-statistics and random forest reduced around 550 V-J features to 13, which were used in a naive Bayes classifier (R e1071). No statistical method was used to fix the sample size in advance, and group allocation was not hidden from the investigators. According to the paper, TCR Vbeta CDR3 sequencing was carried out on about 140 peripheral blood samples, which came from 40 to 45 ophthalmopathy, around 74 hyperthyroidism and 17 progressor patients.

Sample: peripheral blood mononuclear cells (PBMCs), taken at new diagnosis, from a patient treated with antithyroid drugs. This TCR came from a young woman with Graves disease. Donor details come from another sample of the same person, matched by shared clones. Recombination joined TRBV9 with TRBJ1-4; 7 central nucleotides agree with TRBD1. The nucleotide sequence is TGTGCCAGCAGTGGAGACGAGGGGGCGACTAATGAAAAACTGTTTTTT. This encodes CASSGDEGATNEKLFF.